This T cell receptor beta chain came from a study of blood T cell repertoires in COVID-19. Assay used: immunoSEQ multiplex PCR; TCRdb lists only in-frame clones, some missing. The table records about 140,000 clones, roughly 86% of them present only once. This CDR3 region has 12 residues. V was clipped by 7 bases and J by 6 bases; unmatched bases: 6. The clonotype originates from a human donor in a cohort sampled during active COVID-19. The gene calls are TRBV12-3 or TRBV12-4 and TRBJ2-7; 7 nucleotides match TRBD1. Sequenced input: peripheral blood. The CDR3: CASKGGRREQYF. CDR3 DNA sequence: TGTGCCAGCAAAGGGGGCAGGCGCGAGCAGTACTTC.